The 17 T cell receptor beta chains presented below share a single source sample, sequenced in a study of cytomegalovirus exposure and HLA in healthy donors. 13 Jbeta primers and 60 Vbeta primers were used for the PCR. Here immunoSEQ multiplex PCR was the method, and the copy in TCRdb shows in-frame clones only, minus some. The repertoire holds about 190,000 clones, with approximately 82% as singletons. Material: PBMCs. The receptor set was obtained from a woman between 45 and 60 years old in good health and CMV-seropositive.

This clone was observed a single time. The genes are TRBV30 and TRBJ1-4; 8 bases are shared with TRBD1. The germline V gene encodes CDR1 GTSNPN and CDR2 SVGIG (reference sequence). V lost 8 bases, J lost 6 bases, and 8 bases stayed unmatched. This CDR3 is 13 amino acids long. In nucleotides, the CDR3 is TGTGCCCACGGGCAGGGGGCCGATGAAAAACTGTTTTTT. Protein product: CAHGQGADEKLFF. The complete variable domain, with remaining parts taken from reference TRBV30 and TRBJ1-4, reads SQTIHQWPATLVQPVGSPLSLECTVEGTSNPNLYWYRQAAGRGLQLLFYSVGIGQISSEVPQNLSASRPQDRQFILSSKKLLLSDSGFYLCAHGQGADEKLFFGSGTQLSVL.

V is TRBV7-9 and J is TRBJ2-2, with TRBD2 matching over 13 bases. Per the germline V gene, CDR1 is SEHNR and CDR2 is FQNEAQ (reference sequence). The CDR3 sequence is 19 residues long. The trim removed 8 bases at V and 4 bases at J, leaving 16 bases unmatched. The DNA for the CDR3 is TGTGCCAGCCGAAGGGGGGGACTAGCGGGACCCCGTACCACCGGGGAGCTGTTTTTT. Its translation is CASRRGGLAGPRTTGELFF. Full variable domain (outside the CDR3, taken from reference TRBV7-9 and TRBJ2-2): DTGVSQNPRHKITKRGQNVTFRCDPISEHNRLYWYRQTLGQGPEFLTYFQNEAQLEKSRLLSDRFSAERPKGSFSTLEIQRTEQGDSAMYLCASRRGGLAGPRTTGELFFGEGSRLTVL.

The chain has TRBV6-5 and TRBJ2-2; TRBD2 matches at 11 bases. Trimming at V came to 3 bases and at J to 6 bases, leaving 6 bases not matched to a gene. Germline V CDR1 and CDR2: MNHEY, SVGAGI. CDR3 length: 16 amino acids. The CDR3: CASSYSGGVSSGELFF. The CDR3 nucleotides read TGTGCCAGCAGTTATAGCGGGGGGGTATCATCCGGGGAGCTGTTTTTT.

The chain combines TRBV27 with TRBJ1-5; 9 bases are a match to TRBD1. The CDR3 is 14 amino acids. The V gene's germline CDR1 is MNHEY and CDR2 SMNVEV (reference sequence). The V and J ends lost 5 bases and 13 bases, in that order; junction bases with no gene match: 12. This chain's CDR3 is CASSPGTGRQAQHF. In nucleotides, the CDR3 is TGTGCCAGCAGTCCGGGGACAGGGCGCCAGGCTCAGCATTTT.

The J gene is TRBJ1-2, the V gene TRBV5-5; the match to TRBD1 covers 9 bases. Looked up from germline, CDR1 is SGHKS and CDR2 is YYEKEE (reference sequence). The length of the CDR3 is 15 residues. Trimming took 4 bases from V and 6 from J; bases not matched to a gene: 10. CDR3 sequence: CASSRTGVEFDGYTF. The CDR3 DNA is TGTGCCAGCAGCAGGACAGGGGTTGAGTTCGATGGCTACACCTTC.

The chain recombines TRBV10-1 with TRBJ2-7; tentative D call: TRBD2 (6 bases). CDR1 and CDR2 from the germline V gene are WNHNN and SYGVQD (reference sequence). V was pared by 6 bases and J by 3 bases, with 21 bases between. This CDR3 contains 16 residues. The CDR3 nucleotides are TGCGCCAGCAGCGACGGGCGGGGCTTAGACCTCTACGAGCAGTACTTC. Translation: CASSDGRGLDLYEQYF.

The V call is TRBV28, the J call TRBJ2-7; D gene unclear. Trimming removed 7 bases from V and 13 bases from J, with 17 bases in between. The CDR3 extends over 11 amino acids. In germline, CDR1 is MDHEN, CDR2 SYDVKM. The CDR3 coding sequence is TGTGCCAGCAAAAAAGGCCAGGTCTTTTACTTC. Translating gives CASKKGQVFYF. The full variable domain, in which reference TRBV28 and TRBJ2-7 provide the parts outside the CDR3, is DVKVTQSSRYLVKRTGEKVFLECVQDMDHENMFWYRQDPGLGLRLIYFSYDVKMKEKGDIPEGYSVSREKKERFSLILESASTNQTSMYLCASKKGQVFYFGPGTRLTVT.

The V call is TRBV7-6, the J call TRBJ2-2, with D possibly being TRBD2 (5 bases). Germline V gene sequence: CDR1 SGHVS, CDR2 FNYEAQ. The CDR3 covers 15 residues. The V end lost 5 bases, the J end lost 1 base, and 11 bases lay between the germline ends. The CDR3 protein is CASSPGAGNTGELFF. CDR3 in DNA: TGTGCCAGCAGCCCGGGTGCGGGGAACACCGGGGAGCTGTTTTTT. The full variable domain, in which reference TRBV7-6 and TRBJ2-2 provide the parts outside the CDR3, is GAGVSQSPRYKVTKRGQDVALRCDPISGHVSLYWYRQALGQGPEFLTYFNYEAQQDKSGLPNDRFSAERPEGSISTLTIQRTEQRDSAMYRCASSPGAGNTGELFFGEGSRLTVL.

The CDR3 region has the DNA TGTGCCAGCAGCCACAGGGGTTTGAACACTGAAGCTTTCTTT. Its protein product is CASSHRGLNTEAFF. The chain recombines TRBV14 with TRBJ1-1, with D perhaps TRBD1 (6 bases). This CDR3 contains 14 residues. The germline V gene has CDR1 SGHDN and CDR2 FVKESK. V shed 3 bases and J shed 0 bases, with 8 bases lying between them.

The V and J genes are TRBV12-5 and TRBJ1-1, with D hard to call. The germline V gene encodes CDR1 LGHNT and CDR2 FRNRAP. Trimming removed 7 bases from V and 7 bases from J, with 25 bases in between. CDR3 length: 16 residues. CDR3: CASAFMRPEGVNEAFF. In nucleotides, the CDR3 is TGTGCTAGTGCCTTCATGCGACCGGAAGGAGTTAATGAAGCTTTCTTT. Using reference TRBV12-5 and TRBJ1-1 for the parts outside the CDR3, the full variable domain is DARVTQTPRHKVTEMGQEVTMRCQPILGHNTVFWYRQTMMQGLELLAYFRNRAPLDDSGMPKDRFSAEMPDATLATLKIQPSEPRDSAVYFCASAFMRPEGVNEAFFGQGTRLTVV.

The V and J genes are TRBV6-5 and TRBJ2-7; TRBD1 agrees at 8 bases. V lost 5 bases, J lost 2 bases, and 8 bases stayed unmatched. Germline V gives CDR1 MNHEY, CDR2 SVGAGI. The CDR3 is made up of 15 amino acids. Here the CDR3 reads CASSLRTGKTYEQYF. The CDR3 DNA reads TGTGCCAGCAGTCTCAGGACAGGGAAGACCTACGAGCAGTACTTC.

This clone showed up just a few times. The V call is TRBV2, the J call TRBJ2-7; TRBD1 matches 9 bases. The CDR3 is 14 amino acids. CDR1 and CDR2 (germline): SNHLY, FYNNEI. The V and J ends lost 6 bases and 3 bases, in that order; junction bases with no gene match: 6. CDR3 loop: CASRKQGALYEQYF. The CDR3 DNA reads as TGTGCCAGCAGGAAACAGGGGGCGCTCTACGAGCAGTACTTC.

This rearrangement joins TRBV18 to TRBJ1-1, with TRBD1 identical over 10 bases. After removal of 3 bases from V and 1 base from J, the junction contained 11 bases not matched to a gene. Germline V CDR1 and CDR2: KGHSH, LQKENI. The CDR3 totals 18 residues. The CDR3 reads CASSPRVPGQGTNTEAFF. CDR3 DNA sequence: TGTGCCAGCTCACCCAGAGTCCCGGGACAGGGGACGAACACTGAAGCTTTCTTT.

The V call is TRBV28, the J call TRBJ1-1, with D maybe TRBD1 (6 bases). Germline CDR1 and CDR2: MDHEN and SYDVKM. There are 15 residues in the CDR3. V was shortened by 5 bases and J by 6 bases, with 19 bases between the two germline ends. CDR3 DNA sequence: TGTGCCAGCAGTCCCGCGGGGGCAGGGAGCCCTGAAGCTTTCTTT. Amino acids: CASSPAGAGSPEAFF. Looking up the rest from reference TRBV28 and TRBJ1-1 gives the full variable domain: DVKVTQSSRYLVKRTGEKVFLECVQDMDHENMFWYRQDPGLGLRLIYFSYDVKMKEKGDIPEGYSVSREKKERFSLILESASTNQTSMYLCASSPAGAGSPEAFFGQGTRLTVV.

The J gene is TRBJ1-1, the V gene TRBV4-1; no firm D call. This CDR3 contains 14 residues. With 4 bases removed from V and 1 base from J, the gap between germline ends came to 10 bases. CDR1 is MGHRA, CDR2 YSYEKL, per germline. The CDR3, as DNA: TGCGCCAGCAGCCTCCAGACTTCGAACACTGAAGCTTTCTTT. This sequence encodes CASSLQTSNTEAFF.

In regard to this clone: One end of the junction varies from germline; a read error may be responsible. In the same sample, other DNA sequences code for this CDR3. The gene calls are TRBV5-6 and TRBJ1-4; D gene ambiguous. The length of the CDR3 is 13 residues. Germline V gene data show CDR1 as SGHDT and CDR2 as YYEEEE. The CDR3 here is CASSLVSRRKLFF. The CDR3 DNA reads as TGTGCCAGTAGCTTGGTATCACGGAGAAAACTGTTTTTT.

The chain recombines TRBV7-6 with TRBJ2-3, with TRBD2 as a possible D gene (5 bases). Germline CDR1 SGHVS, CDR2 FNYEAQ. This CDR3 is 14 amino acids long. Trimming removed 1 base from V and 7 bases from J, with 12 bases in between. The CDR3 here is CASSLDPSSNTQYF. In nucleotides, the CDR3 is TGTGCCAGCAGCTTAGACCCTTCTAGCAATACGCAGTATTTT.